This T cell receptor (beta chain) was sequenced during a study of T cells in Graves' hyperthyroidism and ophthalmopathy. Study overall: Staff took peripheral blood when the initial diagnosis was made, before any treatment began.

On this clonotype: Its specificity is not known.

RNA transcripts served as the template for amplifying TCR beta CDR3 regions. TCR CDR3 underwent first-round RT-PCR with the HTBI primer set. TCRdb itself ran the multiplex PCR reads through MiXCR, one entry per CDR3 protein. The sample comprises over 250,000 distinct CDR3 sequences, roughly 13% of which are singletons, and 30% to 35% rests with the top ten. Any patient presenting with uncontrolled infection, other autoimmune disease, pregnancy or lactation was left out. Based on clinical symptoms, serum thyroxine and TRAb, thyroid ultrasound and orbital computed tomography, diagnoses were reached. Whole-study findings and limits: Most expanded thyroid clonotypes above 0.001 recurred in blood.

This clonotype originated in a middle-aged woman with Graves' ophthalmopathy. Sequencing input: blood.

CDR3 bases: TGCAGTGCTACCAGCGGAGCCGCCTACGAGCAGTACTTC. Encoded protein: CSATSGAAYEQYF. This sequence joins TRBV20-1 and TRBJ2-7; maybe TRBD2 (5 bases). Germline V gene sequence: CDR1 DFQATT, CDR2 SNEGSKA (reference sequence). CDR3 length: 13 amino acids. V was pared by 4 bases and J by 2 bases, with 12 bases between.